Described below is a single TCR beta chain sequence and its context. Its antigen is currently unknown. The sample belongs to a study of T-cell memory formation after mild COVID-19. The V gene lost 5 bases and the J gene lost 0 bases, with 8 bases spanning the gap. This CDR3 contains 12 residues. Germline CDR1 and CDR2: SQVTM and ANQGSEA. Via MiXCR, TCRdb re-called the 5' RACE reads, giving one row per CDR3 protein. In the table there are hundreds of thousands of distinct CDR3 sequences, 15% to 20% of which are singletons. Study results and caveats: For contracting clones, CD4+ ones sat mainly in CM and EM, CD8+ in EMRA. Pre-infection memory showed some responding clones, and this suggested that cross-reactive memory joined.

Sequencing used PBMCs or a T cell subset sorted from them (not recorded which). This clonotype was obtained from an adult woman who had mild COVID-19 (a few samples of this study predate the infection). Cell type and time point are not known. This chain connects TRBV29-1 to TRBJ2-7, with D unresolved. The CDR3, as DNA: TGCAGCGTTAAGGAGAGCTCCTACGAGCAGTACTTC. It codes for CSVKESSYEQYF.